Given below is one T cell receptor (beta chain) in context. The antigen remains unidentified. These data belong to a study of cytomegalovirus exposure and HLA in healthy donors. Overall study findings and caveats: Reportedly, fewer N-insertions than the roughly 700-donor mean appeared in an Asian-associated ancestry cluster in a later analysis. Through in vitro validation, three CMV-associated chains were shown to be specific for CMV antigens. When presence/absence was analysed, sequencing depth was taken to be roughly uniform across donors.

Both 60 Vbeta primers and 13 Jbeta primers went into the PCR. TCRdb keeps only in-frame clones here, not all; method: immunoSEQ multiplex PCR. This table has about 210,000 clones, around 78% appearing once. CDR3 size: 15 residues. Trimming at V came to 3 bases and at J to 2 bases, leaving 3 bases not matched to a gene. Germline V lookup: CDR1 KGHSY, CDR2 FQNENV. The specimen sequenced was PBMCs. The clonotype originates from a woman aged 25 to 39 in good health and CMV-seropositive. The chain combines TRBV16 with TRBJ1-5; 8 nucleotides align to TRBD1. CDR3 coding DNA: TGTGCCAGCAGCCACGGACAGGGTGGCAATCAGCCCCAGCATTTT. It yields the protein CASSHGQGGNQPQHF.